This record covers a single T cell receptor beta chain. Its antigen is still unknown. Per-nucleotide qualities are absent, and no much larger clonotype sits a single base away. At the junction V is shortened by 1 base and J by 0 bases, with 13 bases in between. The CDR1 and CDR2 encoded by the germline V gene are SGHVS and FQNEAQ. From cysteine to phenylalanine, the CDR3 is 16 amino acids long. Just CDR3 DNA is preserved here, 48 bases in frame from base 1. This sample was included in a study of shared clonotypes between healthy human individuals (dated by TCRdb to the early 2020s). Concerning the study at large: Three men and two women, aged 18 to 49 years, made up the cohort. To estimate repertoire size and how much clonotype sharing occurs between individuals, the study deeply sequenced the blood TCR repertoires of five healthy adults. Each donor's leukapheresis produced roughly between about 0.8 and 8.9 billion PBMCs. To increase sequencing depth and limit assay-specific biases, TCR repertoire library preparation and sequencing were carried out by different laboratories using diverse techniques. Per donor, three plates each were used for CD4 naive and CD4 memory, two for CD8 naive, and one for CD8 memory. Here is what the overall study found, with its caveats: Higher generation probabilities were observed for clonotypes shared by all four sorted-subset donors than for non-shared clonotypes. Pairwise subsampling indicated that sequencing depth was expected to affect the degree of clonotype sharing among donors. Because the study included a small number of donors, the genetic and exposure-history diversity represented was limited. Naive subsets generally had larger estimated clonotype richness than memory subsets. Sampling was restricted to blood, and TCR repertoires in tissues likely differ from the TCR repertoires found in blood. Sharing across several donors was observed for around 5% of naive CD4, about 4% of naive CD8, 2% to 2.5% of memory CD4, and 0.4% of memory CD8 clonotypes. Incomplete sequencing was indicated by rarefaction of sorted-subset datasets, despite the large sequencing depth.

Using the deep immunoSEQ assay, TCR CDR3 regions were amplified from genomic DNA by multiplex PCR. Extracted genomic DNA from each cell subset was spread evenly across all wells of several immunoSEQ 96-well plates, with each plate serving as a replicate. For sorted subsets, each replicate PCR was loaded with 200 ng genomic DNA, equivalent to about 30,000 T cell genomes. Purified libraries were measured with a Qubit 3.0 fluorometer, size-checked on a Bioanalyzer 2100, and measured again with the KAPA Library Quantification kit. Every immunoSEQ 96-well plate was sequenced on a dedicated single-read 150-cycle Illumina NextSeq 550 flow cell. From the authors' description of their analysis: Because the immunoSEQ output included only junctional sequences and no quality scores, the filtering could not be the same as the filtering used for full-length reads. To assign V/J genes and CDR3, sequences were annotated using PyIR, a Python wrapper for IgBLAST v1.9, with IMGT germline references. Any read was removed if the V/J assignment was weak (E-value above 1e-6), the CDR3 was missing, or the read contained stop codons, out-of-frame junctions, or ambiguous translated residues. V3J clonotypes were defined by identical inferred V gene, J gene, and CDR3 amino acid sequence. To compute the percentage overlap between repertoires, the number of shared unique clonotypes was divided by the size of the smaller repertoire. Three approaches were used to assess repertoire richness: RTK rarefaction, the Chao1 estimator, and Recon v2.1 estimates of unobserved clonotypes. Generation probabilities were computed with OLGA for all TCRbeta clonotypes obtained by the gDNA method from several donors. Held by TCRdb, this immuneACCESS table contains in-frame sequences only and omits some clones. Under half of the omission traces to an unresolved V gene where checked; the cause of the rest is unknown. V, J and clone size reflect that table, while D and trimming were determined from the DNA. The sample records just over 95,000 clones, 65% to 70% of which are singletons. In total, the top ten clones hold over 35% of the sample.

Healthy HIV-negative adults with no recently reported acute infections or vaccinations were included as donors. All donors were Caucasian adults living in Nashville, Tennessee, USA. CD8 memory samples consisted of magnetically selected CD45RO+ cells combined with CCR7-negative CD45RA+ effector memory (TemRA) cells. Blood was collected by leukapheresis, and PBMCs were isolated by Ficoll-Histopaque density gradient centrifugation and then cryopreserved in liquid nitrogen vapor phase. Purity and quantity of every magnetically sorted T cell population were checked by analytical flow cytometry. From each sorted fraction, genomic DNA was isolated and quantified by UV absorbance on a Nanodrop 2000c.

The chain employs TRBV7-8 and TRBJ2-7, with the D call perhaps TRBD1 or TRBD2, each one matching 5 bases. Sequencing used memory CD8+ T cells sorted from blood. Interpreted using the paper, the cell subset or site label stands for: CD45RO+ cells pooled with CCR7-negative TemRA cells. The clonotype comes from a man aged 25 to 45 in good health. CDR3 protein: CASSLEGRISSYEQYF. The DNA is TGTGCCAGCAGCTTAGAGGGACGTATCAGCTCCTACGAGCAGTACTTC.